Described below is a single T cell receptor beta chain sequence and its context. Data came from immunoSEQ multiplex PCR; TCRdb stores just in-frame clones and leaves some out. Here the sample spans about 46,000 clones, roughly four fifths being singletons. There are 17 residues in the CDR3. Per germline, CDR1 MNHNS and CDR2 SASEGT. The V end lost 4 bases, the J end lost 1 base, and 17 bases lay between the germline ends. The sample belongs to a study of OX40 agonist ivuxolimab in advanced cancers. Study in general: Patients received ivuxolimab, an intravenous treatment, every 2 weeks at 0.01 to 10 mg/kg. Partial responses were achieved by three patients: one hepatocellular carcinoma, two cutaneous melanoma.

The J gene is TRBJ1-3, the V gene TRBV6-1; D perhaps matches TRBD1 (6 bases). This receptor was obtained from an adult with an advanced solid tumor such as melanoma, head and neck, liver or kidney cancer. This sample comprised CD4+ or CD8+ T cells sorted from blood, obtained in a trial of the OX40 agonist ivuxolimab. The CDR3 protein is CASSASALTGSGNTIYF. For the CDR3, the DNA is TGTGCCAGCAGTGCCTCGGCCCTCACAGGGTCTGGAAACACCATATATTTT.